The next 2 T cell receptor beta chains were all read from a single sample in a study of T cells in localized non-small cell lung cancer. Method: immunoSEQ multiplex PCR; TCRdb's copy keeps in-frame clones and lacks some. Of 40,000 or so clones detected, around 79% appear once; the ten largest clones hold roughly 17%. The material was peripheral blood, obtained before any cancer treatment. The receptors were gathered from a male donor aged 60 or older with stage III squamous cell lung carcinoma.

The sample holds a few counts of this clone. This chain uses TRBV15 with TRBJ1-2, with 7 bases identical to TRBD1. Germline CDR1 is LNHNV and CDR2 is YYDKDF (reference sequence). The V gene end was trimmed by 3 bases and the J gene end by 2 bases; junction bases not matched to a gene: 6. The CDR3 is 15 residues long. The CDR3: CATSRLTGMNYGYTF. The DNA for the CDR3 is TGTGCCACCAGCAGGTTGACAGGGATGAACTATGGCTACACCTTC.

CDR3 residues: CASSRARGNQPQHF. The CDR3 DNA reads TGTGCCAGTAGTAGGGCGAGGGGCAATCAGCCCCAGCATTTT. The V and J genes are TRBV19 and TRBJ1-5, with D uncertain. CDR3 length equals 14 residues. Trimming removed 4 bases from V and 2 bases from J, with 9 bases in between. Germline-derived CDR1 and CDR2 are LNHDA and SQIVND (reference sequence). Drawing the rest from reference TRBV19 and TRBJ1-5, the complete variable domain is DGGITQSPKYLFRKEGQNVTLSCEQNLNHDAMYWYRQDPGQGLRLIYYSQIVNDFQKGDIAEGYSVSREKKESFPLTVTSAQKNPTAFYLCASSRARGNQPQHFGDGTRLSIL.